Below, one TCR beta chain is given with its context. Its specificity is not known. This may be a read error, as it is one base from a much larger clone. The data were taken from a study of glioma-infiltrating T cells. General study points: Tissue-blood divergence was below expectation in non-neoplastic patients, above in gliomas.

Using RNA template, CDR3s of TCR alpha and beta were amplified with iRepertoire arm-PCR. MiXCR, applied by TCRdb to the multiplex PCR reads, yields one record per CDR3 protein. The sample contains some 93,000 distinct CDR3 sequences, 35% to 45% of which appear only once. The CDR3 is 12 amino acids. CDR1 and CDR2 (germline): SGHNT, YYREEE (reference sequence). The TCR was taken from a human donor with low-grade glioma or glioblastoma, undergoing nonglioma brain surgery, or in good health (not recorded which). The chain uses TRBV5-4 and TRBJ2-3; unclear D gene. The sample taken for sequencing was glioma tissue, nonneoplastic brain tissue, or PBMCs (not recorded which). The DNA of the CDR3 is TGTGCCAGCAGCCCTTACACAAATACGCAGTATTTT. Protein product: CASSPYTNTQYF.